The clone carrying this T cell receptor beta chain turned up a few times. Its target is not known. The sample belongs to a study of beta chain features in type 1 diabetes. Findings of the study overall: Healthy donors had naive, central memory and Treg TCRB repertoires that appeared less similar than those seen among patients.

Cells sorted by CD45RO/CCR7/CD25/CD127/CD95/CD27 comprised CD4+ naive, central memory, regulatory and stem cell-like memory cells. Purity exceeding 95% was reached by all sorted populations. All of the isolated RNA was reverse transcribed, so expressed TCRB transcripts were sequenced. Clones were sequenced by immunoSEQ multiplex PCR, and TCRdb holds only the in-frame ones, with some missing. The sample lists around 400,000 clones, more than 13% occurring once. The receptor was derived from a woman aged 18-29 years in good health. Sequenced material: naive CD4+ T cells from blood.

As DNA, the CDR3 is TGTGCCAGCAGCCGCGGGGGAAGCTACAATGAGCAGTTCTTC. Protein product: CASSRGGSYNEQFF. The chain carries TRBV6-5 and TRBJ2-1, with TRBD2 matching 7 bases. The CDR3 is 14 residues long. Germline-derived CDR1 and CDR2 are MNHEY and SVGAGI. With 6 bases clipped from V and 3 bases from J, the junction kept 5 bases outside the gene matches.